These 24 T cell receptor beta chains were sequenced from one sample in a study of Graves' ophthalmopathy and Graves' hyperthyroidism (dated by TCRdb to 2017 to 2018). These reads were obtained on an Illumina HiSeq 2000. For repertoire sequencing, TCR beta CDR3 regions were amplified from RNA transcripts. The first round of RT-PCR was done with HTBI primers and the Qiagen OneStep RT-PCR kit, and was followed by a second round of multiplex PCR, then size selection and purification. The public reads were reanalyzed by TCRdb: fastp trimming at Q25, MiXCR alignment, in-frame beta chains only. Rows with one shared CDR3 protein collapse into an entry with the most common genes and DNA. Recorded for this sample are some 520,000 distinct CDR3 sequences; around 15% of them occurred a single time. Together, the top ten hold 9.8% of the sample. What was sequenced was blood. All receptors come from a woman under 40 with Graves' ophthalmopathy. Donor details come from another sample of the same person, matched by shared clones.

This clonotype was counted only a few times. The V call is TRBV7-9, the J call TRBJ2-7; 7 bases line up with TRBD1. Germline loops: CDR1 SEHNR, CDR2 FQNEAQ (reference sequence). J lost 0 bases, V lost 6 bases, and 8 bases had no gene match. The CDR3 runs to 15 residues. CDR3 coding DNA: TGTGCCAGCAGAGGAGGACAGGAGAGCTCCTACGAGCAGTACTTC. Its translation: CASRGGQESSYEQYF.

This sequence joins TRBV11-2 and TRBJ2-7; maybe TRBD2 (6 bases). V was cut by 5 bases and J by 4 bases, with 15 bases left in between. The CDR3 is 14 residues long. CDR1 is SGHAT, CDR2 FQNNGV, per germline. CDR3 bases: TGTGCCAGCAGCGCATACCCCGGGACTTACGAGCAGTACTTC. Its protein is CASSAYPGTYEQYF. Full variable domain (rest looked up from reference TRBV11-2 and TRBJ2-7): EAGVAQSPRYKIIEKRQSVAFWCNPISGHATLYWYQQILGQGPKLLIQFQNNGVVDDSQLPKDRFSAERLKGVDSTLKIQPAKLEDSAVYLCASSAYPGTYEQYFGPGTRLTVT.

This clonotype was counted many times. The chain employs TRBV28 and TRBJ2-7; 8 bases are a match to TRBD1. This CDR3 region has 14 residues. The V gene's germline CDR1 is MDHEN and CDR2 SYDVKM. V lost 5 bases, J lost 3 bases, and 6 bases stayed unmatched. CDR3 loop: CASSQTGARYEQYF. CDR3 DNA: TGTGCCAGCAGTCAGACAGGGGCCCGCTACGAGCAGTACTTC.

This clonotype came up many times. DNA for the CDR3: TGTGCCAGCAGTGAAGCGGGGACAGGGAGACACATTCAGTACTTC. Translation gives CASSEAGTGRHIQYF. The rearrangement joins TRBV6-1 to TRBJ2-4; 9 bases are a match to TRBD1. This CDR3 contains 15 residues. Germline V gene data show CDR1 as MNHNS and CDR2 as SASEGT. V lost 0 bases to trimming and J lost 8 bases; unmatched junction nucleotides: 5.

This chain links TRBV6-2 or TRBV6-3 with TRBJ1-2; weak D call: TRBD1 (5 bases). The CDR3 totals 13 residues. V shed 5 bases and J shed 8 bases, with 15 bases lying between them. The V gene's germline CDR1 is MNHEY and CDR2 SVGEGT. CDR3 sequence (DNA): TGTGCCAGCAGTCAGGGATCAAGGCCGGGCTACACCTTC. This gives the protein CASSQGSRPGYTF.

This clonotype has ten or more counts. This sequence joins TRBV20-1 and TRBJ1-1; D possibly corresponds to TRBD1 (6 bases). CDR1 DFQATT and CDR2 SNEGSKA come from the germline V gene (reference sequence). Trimming shortened V by 4 bases and J by 9 bases, and 12 bases separated the two germline ends. This CDR3 comprises 11 residues. The CDR3 loop is CSANEWGQAFF. Written as DNA, the CDR3 is TGCAGTGCTAATGAGTGGGGGCAAGCTTTCTTT.

This clonotype was counted ten times or more. The rearrangement links TRBV13 to TRBJ2-3; TRBD2 matches at 9 bases. The CDR3 covers 15 residues. After removal of 3 bases from V and 0 bases from J, the junction contained 1 base not matched to a gene. Germline CDR1 is PRHDT and CDR2 is FYEKMQ (reference sequence). CDR3 sequence reads: CASSFSGGSTDTQYF. In DNA, the CDR3 is TGTGCCAGCAGCTTTAGCGGGGGAAGCACAGATACGCAGTATTTT. The full variable domain, in which reference TRBV13 and TRBJ2-3 provide the parts outside the CDR3, is AAGVIQSPRHLIKEKRETATLKCYPIPRHDTVYWYQQGPGQDPQFLISFYEKMQSDKGSIPDRFSAQQFSDYHSELNMSSLELGDSALYFCASSFSGGSTDTQYFGPGTRLTVL.

This clonotype was found many times. The chain uses TRBV6-1 and TRBJ2-5; tentative D call: TRBD1 (5 bases). The CDR3 consists of 13 residues. V shed 6 bases and J shed 1 base, with 9 bases lying between them. The germline CDR1 and CDR2 sequences are MNHNS and SASEGT. The CDR3 nucleotides read TGTGCCAGCAGCCAGACAGTCCAAGAGACCCAGTACTTC. Translation: CASSQTVQETQYF.

This clonotype was detected ten times or more. In DNA form, the CDR3 reads TGTGCCAGCAGTCTATTAAGGGTAGCCCCCTCTTCACCCCTCCACTTT. Its translation: CASSLLRVAPSSPLHF. V is TRBV28 and J is TRBJ1-6; D unclear. The CDR3 is 16 residues long. Between the trimmed V and J ends, which lost 5 bases and 9 bases, there was a span of 20 bases. Germline V lookup: CDR1 MDHEN, CDR2 SYDVKM.

This clonotype occurred many times. The CDR3 nucleotides are TGTGCCAGCAGTGAATGGCGGACCTACGAGCAGTACTTC. Translating gives CASSEWRTYEQYF. V usage is TRBV6-1 and J usage is TRBJ2-7; D is unresolved. Germline V gene lookup returns CDR1 MNHNS and CDR2 SASEGT. The V gene lost 2 bases and the J gene lost 2 bases, with 7 bases spanning the gap. CDR3 length: 13 residues.

This clonotype was recorded many times. The chain is built from TRBV6-1 and TRBJ1-1, with 8 bases fitting TRBD1. The germline V gene has CDR1 MNHNS and CDR2 SASEGT. Losses at the gene ends were 7 bases for V and 3 bases for J; bases not matched to a gene: 4. CDR3 length: 13 amino acids. This CDR3 is CASMRQGYTEAFF. CDR3 bases: TGTGCCAGCATGAGACAGGGGTACACTGAAGCTTTCTTT.

Details on this clonotype: A much more abundant neighbour one base away suggests this may be a read error. This rearrangement joins TRBV11-2 to TRBJ1-1; TRBD1 aligns across 7 bases. The CDR3 is 14 residues long. Germline-derived CDR1 and CDR2 are SGHAT and FQNNGV. CDR3 sequence reads: CASSAGQINTEACF. Here the CDR3 DNA reads TGTGCCAGCAGCGCGGGACAGATTAACACTGAAGCTTGCTTT.

The chain links TRBV28 to TRBJ1-1; a possible D gene is TRBD1 (5 bases). This CDR3 is 14 amino acids long. CDR1 is MDHEN and CDR2 is SYDVKM in the germline V gene. V lost 7 bases to trimming and J lost 9 bases, with 21 bases between them. CDR3 loop: CASTTQGGRTKAFF. For the CDR3, the DNA is TGTGCCAGCACGACTCAGGGAGGTAGAACTAAAGCTTTCTTT. The variable domain in full, completed from reference TRBV28 and TRBJ1-1, reads DVKVTQSSRYLVKRTGEKVFLECVQDMDHENMFWYRQDPGLGLRLIYFSYDVKMKEKGDIPEGYSVSREKKERFSLILESASTNQTSMYLCASTTQGGRTKAFFGQGTRLTVV.

This clonotype was counted ten times or more. CDR3 residues: CASSRGSGAAYEQYF. The CDR3, as DNA: TGTGCCAGCTCCCGGGGGTCAGGGGCCGCCTACGAGCAGTACTTC. The chain uses TRBV6-1 and TRBJ2-7; either TRBD1 or TRBD2 may fit D (6 bases each). V lost 8 bases and J 2 bases, leaving 19 bases between the germline ends. The CDR3 contains 15 residues. The germline gives CDR1 MNHNS, CDR2 SASEGT.

This clonotype has just a few counts. J is TRBJ2-2 and V is TRBV11-2; 7 bases agree with TRBD2. Germline loops: CDR1 SGHAT, CDR2 FQNNGV. CDR3 length equals 16 residues. The V segment lost 6 bases and the J segment 2 bases; nucleotides outside the gene matches: 9. CDR3 in amino acids: CASRSTSARNTGELFF. CDR3 coding DNA: TGTGCCAGCAGGTCAACTAGCGCGCGCAACACCGGGGAGCTGTTTTTT.

In this sample, this clonotype turned up many times. V and J are TRBV27 and TRBJ1-1; 8 bases fit TRBD1. This CDR3 is built from 14 residues. Germline V gene lookup returns CDR1 MNHEY and CDR2 SMNVEV (reference sequence). V lost 0 bases, J lost 5 bases, and 2 bases stayed unmatched. CDR3 DNA: TGTGCCAGCAGTTTATCCACAGGGGGTACTGAAGCTTTCTTT. Its translation is CASSLSTGGTEAFF.

This clonotype came up many times. The gene calls are TRBV24-1 and TRBJ2-7; D ambiguous. CDR1 KGHDR and CDR2 SFDVKD come from the germline V gene. CDR3 length: 12 amino acids. V lost 6 bases, J lost 1 base, and 6 bases lay in between. The CDR3 sequence: CATSPGSYEQYF. CDR3 nucleotide sequence: TGTGCCACCAGTCCCGGGTCCTACGAGCAGTACTTC.

This clonotype was picked up one time. The chain is built from TRBV6-1 and TRBJ1-2; unclear D gene. CDR3 length: 12 amino acids. The V end was cut by 10 bases, the J end by 4 bases, with 13 bases between. CDR1 is MNHNS and CDR2 is SASEGT in the germline V gene. For the CDR3, the DNA is TGTGCCATCGCACCGGGAAGCTATGGCTACACCTTC. Its translation: CAIAPGSYGYTF.

This clonotype showed up many times. The rearrangement uses TRBV11-1 and TRBJ1-1; a possible D gene is TRBD1 (5 bases). Germline CDR1 reads SGHAT; CDR2 reads FQDESV (reference sequence). CDR3 length: 12 residues. V shed 3 bases and J shed 5 bases, with 7 bases lying between them. CDR3 loop: CASSFRETEAFF. CDR3 bases: TGTGCCAGCAGCTTCAGGGAGACTGAAGCTTTCTTT.

There are many counts of this clonotype. CDR3 sequence reads: CASSVAATNYGYTF. CDR3 DNA sequence: TGTGCCAGCAGTGTAGCGGCAACTAACTATGGCTACACCTTC. The chain has TRBV6-1 and TRBJ1-2; D is unresolved. V lost 4 bases and J 0 bases, leaving 9 bases between the germline ends. The germline V gene has CDR1 MNHNS and CDR2 SASEGT. There are 14 residues in the CDR3.

This clonotype was seen many times. CDR3 nucleotides: TGTGCCAGCAGTTTTCCCAACCGGAACACTGAAGCTTTCTTT. As protein: CASSFPNRNTEAFF. J is TRBJ1-1 and V is TRBV28, with unresolved D. The CDR3 runs 14 residues. V was trimmed by 3 bases and J by 1 base, leaving 9 bases between them. Germline V gene lookup returns CDR1 MDHEN and CDR2 SYDVKM.

The chain links TRBV12-3 or TRBV12-4 to TRBJ2-7; 8 bases align to TRBD1. The CDR3 covers 13 residues. Trimming took 6 bases from V and 6 from J; bases not matched to a gene: 7. The DNA for the CDR3 is TGTGCCAGCAGGTCGAACAGGGGGAGCGAGCAGTACTTC. As protein: CASRSNRGSEQYF.

The chain links TRBV12-3 or TRBV12-4 to TRBJ1-6; D is possibly TRBD1 (5 bases). The V gene lost 5 bases and the J gene lost 13 bases, with 12 bases spanning the gap. This CDR3 has 12 amino acids. The CDR3 DNA follows: TGTGCCAGCAGTCGGGACTCCCGGCCCCTCCACTTT. Amino acid sequence: CASSRDSRPLHF.

This clonotype was seen repeatedly, ten times or more. The chain joins TRBV11-2 to TRBJ1-1; the D is unclear. Germline lookup yields CDR1 SGHAT and CDR2 FQNNGV. Trimming took 5 bases from V and 2 from J, leaving 9 bases between them. This CDR3 is built from 13 residues. CDR3 bases: TGTGCCAGCAGCATGGACGGAAACACTGAAGCTTTCTTT. Its protein is CASSMDGNTEAFF.